A selection of T cell receptor beta chains follows, all from one sample in a study of post-analysis software for immune sequencing data. MiXCR was run by TCRdb on the PCR reads, yielding one entry per CDR3 protein. The sample gives approximately 770,000 distinct CDR3 sequences, under 60% of which show up once; roughly 5.2% is in the top ten. Sequenced material: blood. These TCRs come from a girl aged 5 to 17 with multiple sclerosis. The CDR3 runs from the conserved cysteine through the conserved F or W. D genes are given only for firm matches. Clone size appears in some rows only: once, few, many, or a class for an expanded clone.

d_call,v_call,clone_size,j_call,cdr3_aa,cdr3_nt
NA,TRBV10-3,NA,TRBJ2-1,CAISESGGPREQFF,TGTGCCATCAGTGAGTCTGGGGGTCCCCGCGAGCAGTTCTTC
TRBD1,TRBV9,few,TRBJ1-2,CASRTGGAGGYTF,TGTGCCAGCCGGACAGGGGGCGCCGGGGGCTACACCTTC
NA,TRBV29-1,NA,TRBJ1-2,CSVEWPTYQGGYTF,TGCAGCGTTGAGTGGCCCACCTATCAGGGAGGCTACACCTTC
TRBD2,TRBV7-2,NA,TRBJ2-1,CASSFLTSGAYNEQFF,TGTGCCAGCAGCTTCCTCACTAGCGGGGCCTACAATGAGCAGTTCTTC
NA,TRBV24-1,NA,TRBJ2-5,CATSDRRGGTQYF,TGTGCCACCAGTGACCGGCGTGGGGGGACCCAGTACTTC
TRBD2,TRBV20-1,NA,TRBJ2-1,CSARAVAGGFNEQFF,TGCAGTGCTAGAGCGGTAGCGGGAGGTTTCAATGAGCAGTTCTTC
TRBD1,TRBV6-1,few,TRBJ1-2,CASSVTGGNYGYTF,TGTGCCAGCAGCGTGACAGGGGGCAACTATGGCTACACCTTC
NA,TRBV6-5,NA,TRBJ1-2,CASNAGATNYGYTF,TGTGCCAGCAACGCAGGAGCTACTAACTATGGCTACACCTTC
NA,TRBV6-4,NA,TRBJ2-5,CASSDSAGSNEQYF,TGTGCCAGCAGTGACTCGGCGGGGTCAAATGAGCAGTACTTC
TRBD1,TRBV7-6,many,TRBJ1-2,CASSLDEGQGSGYTF,TGTGCCAGCAGCTTAGACGAGGGACAGGGTAGTGGCTACACCTTC
NA,TRBV6-5,NA,TRBJ1-2,CASSHRKHGYTF,TGTGCCAGCAGCCACCGGAAGCATGGCTACACCTTC
TRBD2,TRBV5-1,NA,TRBJ2-7,CASSAPGLDYEQYF,TGCGCCAGCAGCGCACCGGGACTAGACTACGAGCAGTACTTC
TRBD2,TRBV7-6,NA,TRBJ2-1,CASSSRTSGVLYNEQFF,TGTGCCAGCAGCTCAAGGACTAGCGGGGTTCTCTACAATGAGCAGTTCTTC
TRBD2,TRBV4-3,NA,TRBJ2-1,CASSQGVASGLYNEQFF,TGCGCCAGCAGCCAAGGGGTCGCTAGCGGCCTTTACAATGAGCAGTTCTTC
NA,TRBV5-1,NA,TRBJ2-1,CASKQGNEQFF,TGCGCCAGTAAACAGGGAAATGAGCAGTTCTTC
TRBD1,TRBV6-1,NA,TRBJ2-7,CASGQVPYEQYF,TGTGCCAGCGGACAGGTCCCCTACGAGCAGTACTTC